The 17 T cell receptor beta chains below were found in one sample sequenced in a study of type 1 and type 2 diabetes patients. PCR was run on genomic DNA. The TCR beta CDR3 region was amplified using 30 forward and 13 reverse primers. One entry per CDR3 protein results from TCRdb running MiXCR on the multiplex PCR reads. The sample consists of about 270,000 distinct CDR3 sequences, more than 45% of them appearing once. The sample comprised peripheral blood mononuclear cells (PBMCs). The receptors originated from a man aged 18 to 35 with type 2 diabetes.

CDR3 residues: CASSFGGVETQYF. The CDR3 bases are TGTGCCAGCAGTTTTGGGGGGGTCGAGACCCAGTACTTC. The V call is TRBV12-3 or TRBV12-4, the J call TRBJ2-5; TRBD2 matches 7 bases. J gave up 5 bases and V 3 bases, and 3 bases lay outside the gene matches. The length of the CDR3 is 13 residues.

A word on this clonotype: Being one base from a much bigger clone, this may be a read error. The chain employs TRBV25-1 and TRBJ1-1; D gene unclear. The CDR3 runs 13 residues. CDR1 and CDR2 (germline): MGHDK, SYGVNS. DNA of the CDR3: TGTGCCAGCAGTGACCTAGGACGGGTTGAAGCTATCTTT. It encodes CASSDLGRVEAIF. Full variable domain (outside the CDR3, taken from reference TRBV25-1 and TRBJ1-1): EADIYQTPRYLVIGTGKKITLECSQTMGHDKMYWYQQDPGMELHLIHYSYGVNSTEKGDLSSESTVSRIRTEHFPLTLESARPSHTSQYLCASSDLGRVEAIFGQGTRLTVV.

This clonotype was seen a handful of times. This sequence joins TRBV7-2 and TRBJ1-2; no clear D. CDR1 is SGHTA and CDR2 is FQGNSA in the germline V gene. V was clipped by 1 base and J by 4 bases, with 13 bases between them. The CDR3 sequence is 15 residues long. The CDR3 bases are TGTGCCAGCAGCTTAGTGGCAGCAAACACCTATGGCTACACCTTC. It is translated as CASSLVAANTYGYTF.

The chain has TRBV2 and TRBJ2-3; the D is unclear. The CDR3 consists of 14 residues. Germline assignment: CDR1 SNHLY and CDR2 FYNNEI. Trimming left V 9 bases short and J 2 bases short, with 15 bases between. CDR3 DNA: TGTGCCAGACGGGCGGTATTAAACACAGATACGCAGTATTTT. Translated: CARRAVLNTDTQYF.

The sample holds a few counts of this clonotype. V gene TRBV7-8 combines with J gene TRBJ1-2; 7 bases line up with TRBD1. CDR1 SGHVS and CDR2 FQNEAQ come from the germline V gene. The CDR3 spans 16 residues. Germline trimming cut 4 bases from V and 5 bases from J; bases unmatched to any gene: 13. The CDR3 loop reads CASSSKGGGGEYGYTF. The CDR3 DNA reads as TGTGCCAGCAGCTCAAAAGGGGGCGGGGGAGAGTATGGCTACACCTTC.

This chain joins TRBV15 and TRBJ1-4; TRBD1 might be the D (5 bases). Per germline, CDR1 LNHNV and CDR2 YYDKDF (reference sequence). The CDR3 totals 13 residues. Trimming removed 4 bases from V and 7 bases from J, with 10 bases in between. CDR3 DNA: TGTGCCACCAGCAACCAGGGTATTGAAAAACTGTTTTTT. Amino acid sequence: CATSNQGIEKLFF.

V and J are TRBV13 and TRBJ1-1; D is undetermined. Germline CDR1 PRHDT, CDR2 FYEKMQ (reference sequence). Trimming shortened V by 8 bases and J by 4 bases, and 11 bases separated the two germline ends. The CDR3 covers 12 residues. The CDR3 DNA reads TGTGCCAGCGGATACTCGAGCACTGAAGCTTTCTTT. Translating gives CASGYSSTEAFF.

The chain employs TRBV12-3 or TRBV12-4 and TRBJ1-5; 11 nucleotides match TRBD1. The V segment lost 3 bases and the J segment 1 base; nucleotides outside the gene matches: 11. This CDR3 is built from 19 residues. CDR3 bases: TGTGCCAGCAGTTTTTCGAGGACAGGGGGCGCCGGCAGCAATCAGCCCCAGCATTTT. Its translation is CASSFSRTGGAGSNQPQHF.

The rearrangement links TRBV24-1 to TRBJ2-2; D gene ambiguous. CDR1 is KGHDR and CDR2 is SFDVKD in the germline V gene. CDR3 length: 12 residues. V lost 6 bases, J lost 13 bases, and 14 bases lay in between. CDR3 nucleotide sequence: TGTGCCACCAGTAAAGAGTCAGGCGGGCTGTTTTTT. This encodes CATSKESGGLFF.

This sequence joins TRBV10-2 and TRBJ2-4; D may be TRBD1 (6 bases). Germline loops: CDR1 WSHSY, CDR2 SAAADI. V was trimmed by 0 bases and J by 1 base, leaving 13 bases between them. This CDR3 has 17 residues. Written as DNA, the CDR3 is TGCGCCAGCAGTGAGTCCAGGGGCGGATTTGCCAAAAACATTCAGTACTTC. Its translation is CASSESRGGFAKNIQYF.

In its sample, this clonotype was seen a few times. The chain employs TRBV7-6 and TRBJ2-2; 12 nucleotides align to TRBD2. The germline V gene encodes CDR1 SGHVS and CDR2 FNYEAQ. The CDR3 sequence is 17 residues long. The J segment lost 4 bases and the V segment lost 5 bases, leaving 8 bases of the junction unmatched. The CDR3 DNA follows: TGTGCCAGCAGCCGACTAGCGGGAGATGTACTCACCGGGGAGCTGTTTTTT. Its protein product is CASSRLAGDVLTGELFF.

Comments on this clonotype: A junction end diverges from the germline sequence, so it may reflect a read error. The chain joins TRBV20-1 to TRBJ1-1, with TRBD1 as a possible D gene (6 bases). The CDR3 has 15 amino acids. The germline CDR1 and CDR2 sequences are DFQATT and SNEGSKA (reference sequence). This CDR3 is CGARPRGGRLTEAFF. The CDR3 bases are TGCGGTGCTAGGCCTCGGGGGGGCAGGCTCACTGAAGCTTTCTTT.

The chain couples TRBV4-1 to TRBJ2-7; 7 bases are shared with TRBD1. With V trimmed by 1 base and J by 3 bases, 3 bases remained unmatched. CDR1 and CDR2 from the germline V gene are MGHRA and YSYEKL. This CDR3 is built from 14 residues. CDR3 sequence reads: CASSQVTGVYEQYF. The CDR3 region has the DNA TGCGCCAGCAGCCAAGTTACAGGGGTCTACGAGCAGTACTTC.

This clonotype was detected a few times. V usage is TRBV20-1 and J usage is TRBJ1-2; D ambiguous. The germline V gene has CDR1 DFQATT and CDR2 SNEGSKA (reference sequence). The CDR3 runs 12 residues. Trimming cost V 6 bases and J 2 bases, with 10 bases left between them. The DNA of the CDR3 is TGCAGTGCAAGAAGCGGGAACTATGGCTACACCTTC. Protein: CSARSGNYGYTF.

The CDR3 DNA is TGTGCCAGCTCCGCGGCCGGGGAGCTGTTTTTT. It specifies CASSAAGELFF. The chain employs TRBV6-6 and TRBJ2-2, with unresolved D. Per the germline V gene, CDR1 is MNHNY and CDR2 is SVGAGI (reference sequence). The CDR3 loop spans 11 amino acids. V lost 8 bases to trimming and J lost 6 bases, with 7 bases between them.

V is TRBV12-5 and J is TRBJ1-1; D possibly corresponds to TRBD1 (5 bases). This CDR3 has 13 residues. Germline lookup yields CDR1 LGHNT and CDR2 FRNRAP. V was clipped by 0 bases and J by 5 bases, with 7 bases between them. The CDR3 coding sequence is TGTGCTAGTGGTTTGGTGGGGGGAACTGAAGCTTTCTTT. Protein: CASGLVGGTEAFF.

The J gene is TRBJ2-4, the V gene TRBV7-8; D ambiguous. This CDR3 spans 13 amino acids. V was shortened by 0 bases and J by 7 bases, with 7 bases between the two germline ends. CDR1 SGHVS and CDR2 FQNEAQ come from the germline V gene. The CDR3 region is CASSLAGVNIQYF. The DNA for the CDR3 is TGTGCCAGCAGCTTAGCGGGTGTGAACATTCAGTACTTC.